This T cell receptor (beta chain) derives from a study of early T cells in non-severe SARS-CoV-2 infection. On the study more broadly: It was bulk RNA from unsorted whole blood that was sequenced, and the chains were unpaired. General study findings and limits: Matching against VDJdb likely underestimated virus-specific expansions, favoring anti-spike CD8.

Unmatched junction bases numbered 11, after V lost 6 bases and J lost 3 bases. The germline gives CDR1 MNHEY, CDR2 SVGEGT. The CDR3 is made up of 16 amino acids. This clonotype was recorded many times. Its antigen remains unidentified. Attachment of unique molecular identifiers was made to individual cDNA molecules. Using its own MiXCR run on the 5' RACE reads, TCRdb lists one record per CDR3 protein. The top ten clones hold less than 6.5% of a sample with some 28,000 distinct CDR3 sequences, roughly 5.8% of them seen once. The chain recombines TRBV6-2 or TRBV6-3 with TRBJ2-1; 7 nucleotides match TRBD2. Specimen: whole blood. The receptor's source is an adult who was a healthcare worker with PCR-confirmed SARS-CoV-2 infection or an uninfected control (not recorded which). The CDR3 coding sequence is TGTGCCAGCAGGAGGCTGGGCGGGGGATTCTACAATGAGCAGTTCTTC. It yields the protein CASRRLGGGFYNEQFF.